The 19 T cell receptor beta chains below come from one sample, sequenced in a study of CD8 T cells in Susac syndrome. Random hexamers were used to reverse transcribe roughly 0.5 to 1 ug of RNA. TCRdb re-analysed the immunoSEQ multiplex PCR reads in MiXCR, keeping a single row per CDR3 protein. In the table there are about 300,000 distinct CDR3 sequences, 89% of which are singletons. The sample taken for sequencing was CD8+ T cells from PBMCs. Receptors were obtained from a human donor with multiple sclerosis.

This chain links TRBV29-1 with TRBJ2-1; D unresolved. Trimming left V 5 bases short and J 4 bases short, with 12 bases between. The germline V gene has CDR1 SQVTM and CDR2 ANQGSEA. This CDR3 has 13 amino acids. CDR3 sequence (DNA): TGCAGCGTTTCGAATGTAGATTACAATGAGCAGTTCTTC. Encoded protein: CSVSNVDYNEQFF.

The J gene is TRBJ2-2, the V gene TRBV11-1, with 9 positions matching TRBD2. Germline lookup yields CDR1 SGHAT and CDR2 FQDESV (reference sequence). CDR3 size: 16 residues. V shed 5 bases, J shed 1 base, and the junction held 5 bases outside the gene matches. The CDR3 sequence is CASSTDSGGNTGELFF. CDR3 coding DNA: TGTGCCAGCAGCACCGATAGCGGGGGGAACACCGGGGAGCTGTTTTTT.

The J gene is TRBJ1-2, the V gene TRBV12-3 or TRBV12-4; D gene unclear. The CDR3 extends over 11 amino acids. Trimming removed 5 bases at V and 8 bases at J, with 9 bases between. CDR3 coding DNA: TGTGCCAGCAGTCCAGGTTCCGGCTACACCTTC. As protein: CASSPGSGYTF.

This chain connects TRBV30 to TRBJ1-6, with D unresolved. The CDR3 loop spans 12 amino acids. The V and J ends lost 3 bases and 10 bases respectively, with 10 bases between them. From germline, CDR1 is GTSNPN and CDR2 SVGIG (reference sequence). CDR3 sequence reads: CAWRDRGSPLHF. DNA for the CDR3: TGTGCCTGGAGGGATCGGGGATCACCCCTCCACTTT.

This chain uses TRBV6-1 with TRBJ2-7, with TRBD2 identical over 13 bases. This CDR3 has 17 residues. Germline-derived CDR1 and CDR2 are MNHNS and SASEGT. V trimming: 5 bases; J trimming: 4 bases; junction bases outside the gene matches: 11. The CDR3 is CASSQTSGGQTAYEQYF. As DNA, the CDR3 is TGTGCCAGCAGTCAGACTAGCGGGGGGCAGACCGCTTACGAGCAGTACTTC.

The chain has TRBV5-6 and TRBJ2-1; possibly TRBD2 for D (7 bases). Trimming shortened V by 0 bases and J by 0 bases, and 13 bases separated the two germline ends. CDR1 SGHDT and CDR2 YYEEEE come from the germline V gene. The CDR3 sequence is 17 residues long. Written as DNA, the CDR3 is TGTGCCAGCAGCTTGGCCGGGGGGCGCCCCTCCTACAATGAGCAGTTCTTC. Translation gives CASSLAGGRPSYNEQFF.

The chain uses TRBV6-1 and TRBJ2-7; D unclear. Trimming removed 2 bases at V and 3 bases at J, with 11 bases between. The CDR3 spans 14 residues. CDR1 is MNHNS and CDR2 is SASEGT in the germline V gene. CDR3 nucleotide sequence: TGTGCCAGCAGTGAACGGAGCACAATCTACGAGCAGTACTTC. This gives the protein CASSERSTIYEQYF.

The chain combines TRBV6-2 or TRBV6-3 with TRBJ2-5; possible D gene TRBD2, 6 bases. The CDR3 has 13 residues. The V and J ends lost 4 bases and 5 bases respectively, with 11 bases between them. Germline V gene data show CDR1 as MNHEY and CDR2 as SVGEGT. CDR3 coding DNA: TGTGCCAGCAGTTCCGGTGGGGGGGAGACCCAGTACTTC. This translates into CASSSGGGETQYF.

V and J are TRBV2 and TRBJ2-1; 12 nucleotides match TRBD2. The CDR3 extends over 15 amino acids. The V gene end was trimmed by 7 bases and the J gene end by 8 bases; junction bases not matched to a gene: 9. The V gene's germline CDR1 is SNHLY and CDR2 FYNNEI. In nucleotides, the CDR3 is TGTGCCAGCACTGGGGGACTAGCGGGCGCGGATGAGCAGTTCTTC. Encoded protein: CASTGGLAGADEQFF.

The chain employs TRBV29-1 and TRBJ1-1; 8 bases map to TRBD1. With V trimmed by 4 bases and J by 3 bases, 10 bases remained unmatched. Germline V gives CDR1 SQVTM, CDR2 ANQGSEA. The CDR3 is made up of 15 amino acids. The CDR3 DNA reads as TGCAGCGTTGCCTCGCAGGGGGCGCCGGACACTGAAGCTTTCTTT. It encodes CSVASQGAPDTEAFF. The full variable domain, its missing parts supplied by reference TRBV29-1 and TRBJ1-1, is SAVISQKPSRDICQRGTSLTIQCQVDSQVTMMFWYRQQPGQSLTLIATANQGSEATYESGFVIDKFPISRPNLTFSTLTVSNMSPEDSSIYLCSVASQGAPDTEAFFGQGTRLTVV.

DNA for the CDR3: TGTGCCAGCAGCCCCGCAGGGGGTACTGAAGCTTTCTTT. Protein product: CASSPAGGTEAFF. This sequence joins TRBV11-2 and TRBJ1-1, with 7 bases aligning to TRBD1. V lost 5 bases and J lost 5; bases outside the gene matches: 5. Germline CDR1 is SGHAT and CDR2 is FQNNGV. The CDR3 spans 13 residues.

This chain joins TRBV12-3 or TRBV12-4 and TRBJ1-1; D might be TRBD1 (6 bases). V lost 9 bases and J 4 bases, leaving 21 bases between the germline ends. CDR3 length: 15 residues. CDR3 region: CASSSLGGGITEAFF. In DNA, the CDR3 is TGTGCCAGTTCTTCCCTAGGGGGAGGCATCACTGAAGCTTTCTTT.

The chain links TRBV28 to TRBJ1-5, with D perhaps matching TRBD1 (5 bases). Trimming removed 6 bases from V and 0 bases from J, with 18 bases in between. Germline lookup yields CDR1 MDHEN and CDR2 SYDVKM. The CDR3 totals 17 residues. The CDR3 here is CASSLYPQANSNQPQHF. The CDR3 DNA sequence: TGTGCCAGCAGCCTATACCCACAGGCGAATAGCAATCAGCCCCAGCATTTT.

CDR3 sequence reads: CASSLYAGGRTDTQYF. For the CDR3, the DNA is TGTGCCAGCAGTTTATATGCGGGGGGGCGCACAGATACGCAGTATTTT. The chain joins TRBV27 to TRBJ2-3, with TRBD2 identical over 9 bases. Germline CDR1 is MNHEY and CDR2 is SMNVEV (reference sequence). The J segment lost 1 base and the V segment lost 1 base, leaving 3 bases of the junction unmatched. The CDR3 runs to 16 residues.

This rearrangement joins TRBV28 to TRBJ2-7; D call uncertain. V was shortened by 5 bases and J by 3 bases, with 11 bases between the two germline ends. CDR1 is MDHEN and CDR2 is SYDVKM in the germline V gene. This CDR3 has 13 amino acids. CDR3 sequence: CASSPPLNYEQYF. CDR3 sequence (DNA): TGTGCCAGCAGTCCCCCCCTGAACTACGAGCAGTACTTC.

V and J are TRBV10-3 and TRBJ2-7; D possibly corresponds to TRBD1 (6 bases). Looked up from germline, CDR1 is ENHRY and CDR2 is SYGVKD. The V gene lost 11 bases and the J gene lost 4 bases, with 15 bases spanning the gap. The CDR3 covers 12 residues. CDR3: CAAGTLLYEQYF. The CDR3 DNA reads TGTGCCGCCGGGACATTACTATACGAGCAGTACTTC.

The V gene is TRBV9, the J gene TRBJ1-4; D unclear. The CDR3 spans 14 residues. V was clipped by 3 bases and J by 8 bases, with 14 bases between them. Germline CDR1 and CDR2: SGDLS and YYNGEE. CDR3 sequence: CASSGPGGAEKLFF. In DNA form, the CDR3 reads TGTGCCAGCAGCGGACCGGGAGGTGCCGAAAAACTGTTTTTT.

The chain links TRBV20-1 to TRBJ2-6; weak D call: TRBD1 (5 bases). V gave up 1 base and J gave up 2 bases, with 6 bases separating them. The CDR3 loop spans 14 amino acids. The germline V gene encodes CDR1 DFQATT and CDR2 SNEGSKA (reference sequence). The CDR3 reads CSARVGPGANVLTF. As DNA, the CDR3 is TGCAGTGCTAGAGTGGGGCCTGGGGCCAACGTCCTGACTTTC.

The genes are TRBV27 and TRBJ2-2; D ambiguous. The CDR3 runs 15 residues. CDR1 and CDR2 (germline): MNHEY, SMNVEV (reference sequence). V was trimmed by 4 bases and J by 6 bases, leaving 15 bases between them. In DNA form, the CDR3 reads TGTGCCAGCAGTTCCTCAGGCCCAGCCCCCGGGGAGCTGTTTTTT. It encodes CASSSSGPAPGELFF.